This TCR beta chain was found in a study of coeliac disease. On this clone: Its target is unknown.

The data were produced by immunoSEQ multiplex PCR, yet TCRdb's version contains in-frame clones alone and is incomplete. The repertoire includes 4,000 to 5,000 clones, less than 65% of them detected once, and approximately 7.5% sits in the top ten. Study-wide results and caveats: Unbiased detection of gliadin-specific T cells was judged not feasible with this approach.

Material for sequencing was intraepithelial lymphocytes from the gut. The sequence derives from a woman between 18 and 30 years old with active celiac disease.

CDR3 DNA: TGTGCCAGCAGCGTAGGAGATTCCGGGGAGCTGTTTTTT. It is translated as CASSVGDSGELFF. V gene TRBV9 combines with J gene TRBJ2-2; D is unresolved. Trimming shortened V by 0 bases and J by 6 bases, and 6 bases separated the two germline ends. Germline V gives CDR1 SGDLS, CDR2 YYNGEE. This CDR3 has 13 amino acids.